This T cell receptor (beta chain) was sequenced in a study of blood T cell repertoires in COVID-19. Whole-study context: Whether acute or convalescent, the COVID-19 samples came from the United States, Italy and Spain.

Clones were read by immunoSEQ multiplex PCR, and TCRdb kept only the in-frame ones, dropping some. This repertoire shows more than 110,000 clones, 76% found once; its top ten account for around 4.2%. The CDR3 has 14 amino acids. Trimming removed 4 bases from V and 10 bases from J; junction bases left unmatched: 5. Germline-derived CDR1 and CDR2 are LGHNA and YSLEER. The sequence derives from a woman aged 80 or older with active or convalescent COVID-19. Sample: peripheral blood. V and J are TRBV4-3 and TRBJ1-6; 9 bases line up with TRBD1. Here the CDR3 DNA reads TGCGCCAGCAGCCCAACAGGGGGCGGGTCACCCCTCCACTTT. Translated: CASSPTGGGSPLHF.